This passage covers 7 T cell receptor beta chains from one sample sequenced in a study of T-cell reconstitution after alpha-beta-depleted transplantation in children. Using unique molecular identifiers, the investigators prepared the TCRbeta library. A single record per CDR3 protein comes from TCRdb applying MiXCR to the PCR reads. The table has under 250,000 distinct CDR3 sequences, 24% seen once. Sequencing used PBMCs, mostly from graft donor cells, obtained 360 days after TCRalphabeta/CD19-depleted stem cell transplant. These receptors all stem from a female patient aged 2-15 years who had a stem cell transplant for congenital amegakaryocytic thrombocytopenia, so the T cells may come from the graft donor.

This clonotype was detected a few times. Here the CDR3 reads CASSPPGQGSMNTEAFF. DNA of the CDR3: TGTGCCAGCAGTCCTCCGGGACAGGGCTCCATGAACACTGAAGCTTTCTTT. The J gene is TRBJ1-1, the V gene TRBV6-1; 9 bases align to TRBD1. Trimming removed 5 bases from V and 0 bases from J; junction bases left unmatched: 10. CDR1 MNHNS and CDR2 SASEGT come from the germline V gene. The CDR3 runs to 17 residues.

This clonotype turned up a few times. CDR3 loop: CASSLGGDGLMVAYTQYF. The CDR3, as DNA: TGTGCCAGCAGTTTGGGGGGTGACGGCCTAATGGTGGCCTATACGCAGTATTTT. This chain links TRBV28 with TRBJ2-3; possibly TRBD2 for D (6 bases). Germline V CDR1 and CDR2: MDHEN, SYDVKM. This CDR3 is built from 18 residues. Between the trimmed V and J ends, which lost 3 bases and 7 bases, there was a span of 26 bases.

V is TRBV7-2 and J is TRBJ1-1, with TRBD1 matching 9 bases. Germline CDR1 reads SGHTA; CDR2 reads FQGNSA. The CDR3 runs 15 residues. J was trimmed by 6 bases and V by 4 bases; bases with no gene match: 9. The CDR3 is CASSYLDRGKSEAFF. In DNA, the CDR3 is TGTGCCAGCAGCTACCTAGACAGGGGGAAGTCTGAAGCTTTCTTT.

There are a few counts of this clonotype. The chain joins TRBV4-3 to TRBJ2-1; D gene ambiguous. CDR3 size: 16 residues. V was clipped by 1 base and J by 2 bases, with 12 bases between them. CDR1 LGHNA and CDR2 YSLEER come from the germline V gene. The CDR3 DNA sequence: TGCGCCAGCAGCCAAGCCCCCAGGCGAACCTACAATGAGCAGTTCTTC. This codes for CASSQAPRRTYNEQFF.

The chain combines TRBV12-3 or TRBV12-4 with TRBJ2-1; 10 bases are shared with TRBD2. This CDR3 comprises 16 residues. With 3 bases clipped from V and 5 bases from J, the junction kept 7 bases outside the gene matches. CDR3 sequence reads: CASSFGRTSGDNEQFF. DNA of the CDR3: TGTGCCAGCAGTTTCGGTCGGACTAGCGGAGACAATGAGCAGTTCTTC.

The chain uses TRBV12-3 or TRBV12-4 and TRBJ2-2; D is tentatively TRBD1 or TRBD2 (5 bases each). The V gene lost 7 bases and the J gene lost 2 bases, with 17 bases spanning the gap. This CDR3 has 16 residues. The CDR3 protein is CASTLTGTLNTGELFF. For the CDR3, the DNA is TGTGCCAGCACCCTGACCGGGACCCTAAACACCGGGGAGCTGTTTTTT.

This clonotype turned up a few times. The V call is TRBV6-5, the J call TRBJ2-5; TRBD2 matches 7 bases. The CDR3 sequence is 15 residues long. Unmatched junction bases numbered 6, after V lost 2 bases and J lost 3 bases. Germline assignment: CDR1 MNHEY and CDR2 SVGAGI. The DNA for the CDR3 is TGTGCCAGCAGTTACCTTTGGCTAGCGGAAGAGACCCAGTACTTC. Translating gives CASSYLWLAEETQYF.